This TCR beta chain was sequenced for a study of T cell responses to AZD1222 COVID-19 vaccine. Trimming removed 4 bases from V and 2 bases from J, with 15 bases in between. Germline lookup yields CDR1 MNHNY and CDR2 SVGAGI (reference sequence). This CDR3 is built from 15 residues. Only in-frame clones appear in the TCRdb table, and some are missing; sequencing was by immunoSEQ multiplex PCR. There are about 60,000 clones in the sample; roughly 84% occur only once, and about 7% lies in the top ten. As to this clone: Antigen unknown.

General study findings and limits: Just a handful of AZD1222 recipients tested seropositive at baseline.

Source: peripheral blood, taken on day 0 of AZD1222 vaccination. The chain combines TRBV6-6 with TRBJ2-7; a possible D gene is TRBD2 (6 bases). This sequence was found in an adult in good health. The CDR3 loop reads CASSSRVGGPYEQYF. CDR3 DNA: TGTGCCAGCAGTTCCCGGGTCGGGGGTCCCTACGAGCAGTACTTC.